This T cell receptor beta chain derives from a study of T cells after yellow fever vaccination (dated by TCRdb to the late 2010s). With regard to the full study: The SMART-Seq v4 Ultra Low Input RNA kit was used to prepare libraries from fractions with low cell numbers. Bulk TCR alpha and beta repertoires were sequenced longitudinally to track T-cell clones before and after primary and booster YFV17D yellow fever vaccination. Two healthy male donors made up the cohort, one aged 18 to 30 years and the other aged 30 to 40 years. Blood was drawn at multiple timepoints before and after primary and secondary immunization, with bulk PBMC replicates and cell subsets isolated.

This sample's treatment or condition label indicates: live attenuated yellow fever vaccine strain. A standard Ficoll-Paque protocol was used to isolate PBMCs from peripheral blood. Dynabeads CD4 and CD8 positive selection kits were used to isolate CD4 and CD8 T-cell fractions. RNA was extracted with TriZol from bulk PBMCs, CD4 and CD8 fractions, and dextramer-positive and dextramer-negative fractions. Sequences SGHRS (CDR1) and YFSETQ (CDR2) are obtained from the germline V gene. Trimming costs V 4 bases and J 7 bases, and their ends lie 15 bases apart. Reading from cysteine to phenylalanine, the CDR3 counts 13 amino acids. The CDR3 DNA has 39 bases and is translated from base 1. TCR cDNA was synthesized by 5'RACE template switching, through which a universal primer site and unique molecular identifiers were introduced. Priming of cDNA synthesis was performed from both the TCR alpha and TCR beta constant segments. Two PCR steps were used to amplify libraries, with sample barcodes and sequencing adapters being added in the second step. Libraries were sequenced on Illumina HiSeq 2500 (2x100 bp) or NovaSeq (2x150 bp). Regarding the original processing steps: MIGEC was used to demultiplex reads and collapse the reads into UMI consensus sequences, and MiXCR was used for V(D)J alignment. Vaccine-responding clonotypes were identified with edgeR using replicate PBMC samples, with FDR below 0.01 and a log2 fold change above 5 up to day 15 being required. CD4 or CD8 identity was assigned to each bulk clonotype according to whether the clonotype was present at higher abundance in the sequenced CD4 repertoire or the sequenced CD8 repertoire. The public sequencing data were trimmed at Q25 with fastp and processed into clonotypes with MiXCR by TCRdb, which kept only in-frame beta chains. One record per CDR3 amino acid sequence lists the most common genes and DNA. The V and J calls were determined by TCRdb, not by the authors. For this sample there are about 130,000 distinct CDR3 sequences; 6.5% to 8% appear just once. 2.5% of the sample comes from the top ten.

As regards this clonotype: Its antigen remains unidentified. A much bigger clone sits one base away, suggesting this may be a read error.

Paper-wide results and their limitations: A small fraction of clonotypes showed up in both the CD4 and CD8 compartments, probably as a result of convergent recombination. Compared with the primary T-cell response, the secondary T-cell response was weaker but faster, peaking on day 5 rather than day 15. Because only a couple of donors were included in the study, the extent to which the findings can be generalized is limited. Computational filtering was required because FACS-sorted repertoires could contain abundant contaminating clonotypes from the bulk population. After the booster, most of the clones that had expanded following primary vaccination were detected again (96% of CD4 and 80% to 90% of CD8), which suggests that memory was broadly maintained.

The sequence was obtained from a man aged 18 to 29 who received the YFV17D yellow fever vaccine. Sample: CD4+ T cells sorted from PBMCs, taken 10 to 11 days after the first yellow fever vaccination. The sequence is built from TRBV5-1 and TRBJ2-7, and TRBD1 may be the D gene, going by 6 matching bases. This receptor has the CDR3 CASSGGSDPEQYF. The base sequence is TGCGCCAGCAGCGGGGGCTCAGACCCGGAGCAGTACTTC.